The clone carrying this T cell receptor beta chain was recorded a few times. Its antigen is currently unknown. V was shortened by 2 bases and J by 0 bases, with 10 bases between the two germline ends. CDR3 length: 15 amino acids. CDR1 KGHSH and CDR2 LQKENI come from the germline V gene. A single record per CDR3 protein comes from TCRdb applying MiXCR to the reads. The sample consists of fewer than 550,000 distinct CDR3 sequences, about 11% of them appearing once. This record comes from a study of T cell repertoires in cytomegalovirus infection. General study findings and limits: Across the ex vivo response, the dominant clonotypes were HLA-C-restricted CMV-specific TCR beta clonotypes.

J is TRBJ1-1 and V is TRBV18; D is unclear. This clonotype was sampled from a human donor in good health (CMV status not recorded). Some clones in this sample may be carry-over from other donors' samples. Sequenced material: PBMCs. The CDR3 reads CASSPTVLVNTEAFF. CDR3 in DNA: TGTGCCAGCTCACCAACGGTGTTGGTGAACACTGAAGCTTTCTTT.